The present entry profiles one T cell receptor (beta chain) with its context. Its recognized antigen is unknown. Base qualities are not at hand, and no much larger clone is one base apart. The germline V gene encodes CDR1 MDHEN and CDR2 SYDVKM. The germline V and J ends show losses of 5 bases and 2 bases respectively, and no gene match explains 10 bases of the junction. Its CDR3 holds 17 amino acids, cysteine through phenylalanine. The only DNA kept is the CDR3, 51 bases in frame from the first base. To demonstrate the VDJtools post-analysis software, the study profiled TCR beta repertoires from the peripheral blood of about a dozen young patients with multiple sclerosis. Multiple sclerosis patients were children and adolescents aged about 6 to 15 years. This specimen belongs to a study of post-analysis software for immune sequencing data (dated by TCRdb to between 2014 and 2017). Background on the whole study: Recorded disease courses included relapsing-remitting, secondary progressive and progressive-relapsing multiple sclerosis, with some patients lacking subtype annotation. The patient repertoires were set against 11 previously published healthy control repertoires from donors whose ages ranged from roughly 6 to 26 years. A subset of samples was prepared in parallel using single-end sample barcoding, then pooled and co-amplified after Illumina adapter ligation. General findings and caveats noted by the study authors: Significantly higher frequencies in patients than in controls were found for about five TRBV segments, including TRBV5-6, TRBV5-1 and TRBV20-1. Strong co-clustering of samples prepared in the same batch was shown by direct clustering with F measure, prompting a batch-effect correction. Normalized Chao1 diversity was significantly lower in multiple sclerosis patients than controls, suggesting substantial peripheral T-cell clonal expansion. The multiple sclerosis patient group was slightly younger than the control group.

Library creation used PCR. Reads for this sample came from an Illumina HiSeq 2500. Unique molecular identifiers were incorporated into TCR beta cDNA libraries to reduce PCR and sequencing biases. Every 1 to 10 million input T cells yielded approximately 500,000 cDNA molecules, meaning each molecule approximated one T cell. The same protocol used for the earlier healthy control dataset was applied to prepare and sequence the patient libraries. Samples belonging to the same batch were prepared together, multiplexed and sequenced on a shared HiSeq lane. In the source study's methods: Raw barcoded reads were processed with MIGEC, and single-read molecular identifier groups were discarded before consensus assembly and CDR3 extraction. VDJtools was used for post-analysis of the clonotype tables, and diversity was normalized by down-sampling every dataset to the size of the smallest sample. To correct batch-related cross-sample contamination, repertoire overlap clustering matched CDR3 amino acid sequences but not nucleotide sequences. TCRdb reprocessed the public reads (quality trimming at Q25 with fastp, clone calling with MiXCR) and kept in-frame beta chains. Each CDR3 protein gets just one entry, which takes the most common genes and DNA from the rows behind it. The V and J calls and clone size come from TCRdb's table, not from the authors' own analysis. The sample table lists approximately 770,000 distinct CDR3 sequences, roughly 50% of them with a count of one. Of the sample, approximately 5% is held by the ten largest clones.

The receptor chain draws on TRBV28 and TRBJ2-7; TRBD2 agrees with 12 junctional bases. Input material: blood. The sequence was collected from a girl aged 5-17 years with multiple sclerosis. The sequenced DNA is TGTGCCAGCAGTCCGGGGCTAGCGGGAGGGCTCGCCTACGAGCAGTACTTC. Its product reads: CASSPGLAGGLAYEQYF.